Following are 5 T cell receptor beta chains from one sample sequenced in a study of shared clonotypes between healthy human individuals. Sequencing used immunoSEQ multiplex PCR; TCRdb keeps in-frame clones, though not all of them. The table lists 2 million to 2.5 million clones, more than 90% of them singletons, with around 0.13% in the top ten. Specimen: naive CD4+ T cells sorted from blood. Sample subset: CD45RA+ positively selected. These receptors were taken from a man between 18 and 35 years old in good health.

This chain uses TRBV19 with TRBJ2-2, with D tentatively TRBD2 (5 bases). This CDR3 contains 14 residues. Per germline, CDR1 LNHDA and CDR2 SQIVND (reference sequence). Trimming pared 6 bases from V and 5 bases from J, leaving 13 bases between. This chain's CDR3 is CASSASFSTGELFF. The CDR3 nucleotides read TGTGCCAGTAGCGCTAGCTTTTCTACCGGGGAGCTGTTTTTT.

CDR3 residues: CASSLGSPLVTEQFF. For the CDR3, the DNA is TGTGCCAGCAGCCTAGGTTCCCCACTAGTAACTGAGCAGTTCTTC. The chain uses TRBV7-9 and TRBJ2-1; a weak D match, TRBD2 (5 bases). The CDR3 covers 15 residues. The germline gives CDR1 SEHNR, CDR2 FQNEAQ (reference sequence). The V and J ends lost 5 bases and 9 bases respectively, with 20 bases between them.

A single count supports this clone. The J gene is TRBJ1-5, the V gene TRBV15; D ambiguous. V dropped 0 bases and J dropped 0 bases, with 12 bases sitting between them. Germline-derived CDR1 and CDR2 are LNHNV and YYDKDF (reference sequence). This CDR3 has 17 residues. CDR3 region: CATSRDSTVNSNQPQHF. The CDR3 nucleotides read TGTGCCACCAGCAGAGATTCGACGGTTAATAGCAATCAGCCCCAGCATTTT.

This chain links TRBV21-1 with TRBJ2-4; the table assigns TRBD1, which was not confirmed against the DNA. TRBV21-1 is termed a pseudogene. The CDR3 loop spans 16 amino acids. The DNA for the CDR3 is TGTGCCAGCAGCACTAGGACAGTTCTAGCCAAAAACATTCAGTACTTC. Translation: CASSTRTVLAKNIQYF.

CDR3 nucleotides: TGCAGCGTAGCCCCCGGGACTAGCACAGATACGCAGTATTTT. This sequence encodes CSVAPGTSTDTQYF. The chain links TRBV29-1 to TRBJ2-3; perhaps TRBD2 as D (6 bases). This CDR3 has 14 residues. Germline lookup yields CDR1 SQVTM and CDR2 ANQGSEA. Trimming pared 6 bases from V and 0 bases from J, leaving 13 bases between.